This TCR beta chain was captured in a study of T cell responses to AZD1222 COVID-19 vaccine. Background on the study: Pooled samples include second doses given at about 4 or 12 weeks. Points from the study as a whole: A mostly white British donor set with more females was recruited, and clonal diversity was possibly underestimated. The study found Spike-specific TCR breadth and depth rose after two AZD1222 doses.

With respect to this clone: The antigen is unknown.

Germline V gives CDR1 SGDLS, CDR2 YYNGEE. V lost 2 bases and J lost 4, with 10 bases in between. The CDR3 spans 14 residues. TCRdb keeps only in-frame clones here, not all; method: immunoSEQ multiplex PCR. The sample has fewer than 150,000 clones; around nine tenths are singletons. The receptor's source is an adult in good health. Sequenced material: peripheral blood, taken on day 0 of AZD1222 vaccination. The J gene is TRBJ1-3, the V gene TRBV9; no reliable D call. The chain's CDR3 is CASSVAGSGNTIYF. The CDR3 bases are TGTGCCAGCAGCGTGGCGGGGTCCGGAAACACCATATATTTT.